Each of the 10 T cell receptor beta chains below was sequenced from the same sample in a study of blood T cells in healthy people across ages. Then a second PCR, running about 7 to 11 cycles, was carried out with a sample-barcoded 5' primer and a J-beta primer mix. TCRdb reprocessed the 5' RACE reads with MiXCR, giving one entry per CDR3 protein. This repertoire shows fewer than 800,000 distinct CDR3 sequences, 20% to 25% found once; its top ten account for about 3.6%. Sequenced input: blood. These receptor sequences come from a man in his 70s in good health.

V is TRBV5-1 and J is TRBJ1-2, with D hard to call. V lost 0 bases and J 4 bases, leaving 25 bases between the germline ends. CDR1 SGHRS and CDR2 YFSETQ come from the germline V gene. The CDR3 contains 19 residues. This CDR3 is CASSLESNPSKNRAYGYTF. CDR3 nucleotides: TGCGCCAGCAGCTTGGAATCGAACCCCTCCAAAAATCGTGCCTATGGCTACACCTTC.

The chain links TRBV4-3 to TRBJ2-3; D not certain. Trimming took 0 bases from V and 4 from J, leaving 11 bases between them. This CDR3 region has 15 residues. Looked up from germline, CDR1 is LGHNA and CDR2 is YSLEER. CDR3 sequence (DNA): TGCGCCAGCAGCCAAGACCGGGTTGTGTCAGATACGCAGTATTTT. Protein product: CASSQDRVVSDTQYF.

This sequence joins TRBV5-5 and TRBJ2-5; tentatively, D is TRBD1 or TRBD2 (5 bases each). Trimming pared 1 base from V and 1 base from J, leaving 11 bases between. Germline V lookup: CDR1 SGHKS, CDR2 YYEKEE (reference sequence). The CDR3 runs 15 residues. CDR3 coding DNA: TGTGCCAGCAGCTTGTGGGGGAGCGTCCAAGAGACCCAGTACTTC. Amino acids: CASSLWGSVQETQYF.

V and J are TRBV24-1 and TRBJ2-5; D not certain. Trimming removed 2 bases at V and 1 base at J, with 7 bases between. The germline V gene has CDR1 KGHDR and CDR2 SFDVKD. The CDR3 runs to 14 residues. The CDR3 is CATSDSGSQETQYF. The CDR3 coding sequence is TGTGCCACCAGTGATTCCGGGTCCCAAGAGACCCAGTACTTC.

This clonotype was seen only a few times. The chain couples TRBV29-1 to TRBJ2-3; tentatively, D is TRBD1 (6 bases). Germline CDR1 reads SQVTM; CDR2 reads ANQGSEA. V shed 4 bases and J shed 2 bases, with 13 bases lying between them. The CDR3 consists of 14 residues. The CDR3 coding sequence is TGCAGCGTTGGAGGGGACACTGCCACAGATACGCAGTATTTT. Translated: CSVGGDTATDTQYF.

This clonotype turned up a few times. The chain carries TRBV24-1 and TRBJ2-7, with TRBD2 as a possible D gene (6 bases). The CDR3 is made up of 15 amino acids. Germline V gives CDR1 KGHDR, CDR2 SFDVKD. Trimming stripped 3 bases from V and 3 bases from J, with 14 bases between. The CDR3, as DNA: TGTGCCACCAGTGATCCGGGAGATCCTAACTACGAGCAGTACTTC. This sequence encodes CATSDPGDPNYEQYF.

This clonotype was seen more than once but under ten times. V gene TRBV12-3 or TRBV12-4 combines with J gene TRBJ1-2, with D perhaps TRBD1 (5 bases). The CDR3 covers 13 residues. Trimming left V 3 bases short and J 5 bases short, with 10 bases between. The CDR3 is CASSLAGPYGYTF. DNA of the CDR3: TGTGCCAGCAGTTTGGCAGGGCCTTATGGCTACACCTTC.

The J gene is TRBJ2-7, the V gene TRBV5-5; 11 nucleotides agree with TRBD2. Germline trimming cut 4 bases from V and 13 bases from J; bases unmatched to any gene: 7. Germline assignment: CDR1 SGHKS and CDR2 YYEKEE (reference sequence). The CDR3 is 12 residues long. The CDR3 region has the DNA TGTGCCAGCAGCCCGGGACTAGCGGTTACATACTTC. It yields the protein CASSPGLAVTYF.

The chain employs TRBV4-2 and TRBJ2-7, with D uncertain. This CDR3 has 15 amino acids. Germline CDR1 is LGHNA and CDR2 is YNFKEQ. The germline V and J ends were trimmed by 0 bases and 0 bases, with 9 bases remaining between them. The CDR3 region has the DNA TGTGCCAGCAGCCAAGATCTGTCGCCCTCCTACGAGCAGTACTTC. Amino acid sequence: CASSQDLSPSYEQYF.

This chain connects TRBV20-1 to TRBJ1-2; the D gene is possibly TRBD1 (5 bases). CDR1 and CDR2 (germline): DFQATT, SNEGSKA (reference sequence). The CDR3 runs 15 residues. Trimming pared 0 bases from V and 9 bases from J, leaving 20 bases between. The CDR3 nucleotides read TGCAGTGCTAGAGAGCCGGCAGGGTTTATGTCGAGCTACACCTTC. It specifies CSAREPAGFMSSYTF.